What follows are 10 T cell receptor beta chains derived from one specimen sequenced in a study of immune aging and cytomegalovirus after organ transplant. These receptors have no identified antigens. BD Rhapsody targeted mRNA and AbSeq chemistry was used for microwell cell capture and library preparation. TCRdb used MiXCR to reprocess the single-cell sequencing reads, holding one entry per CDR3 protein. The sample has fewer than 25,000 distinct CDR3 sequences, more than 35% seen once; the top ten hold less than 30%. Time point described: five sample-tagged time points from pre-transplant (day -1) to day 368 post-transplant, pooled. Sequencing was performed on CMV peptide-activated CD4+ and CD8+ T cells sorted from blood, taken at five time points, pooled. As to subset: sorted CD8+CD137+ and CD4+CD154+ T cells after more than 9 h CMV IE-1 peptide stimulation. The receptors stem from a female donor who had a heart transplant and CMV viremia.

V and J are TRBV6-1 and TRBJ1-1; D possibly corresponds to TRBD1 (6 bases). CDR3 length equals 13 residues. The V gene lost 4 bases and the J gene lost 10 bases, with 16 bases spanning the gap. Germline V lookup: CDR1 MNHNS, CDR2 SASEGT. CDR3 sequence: CASSGYRVSGAFF. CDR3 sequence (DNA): TGTGCCAGCAGTGGATACAGGGTGAGTGGAGCTTTCTTT.

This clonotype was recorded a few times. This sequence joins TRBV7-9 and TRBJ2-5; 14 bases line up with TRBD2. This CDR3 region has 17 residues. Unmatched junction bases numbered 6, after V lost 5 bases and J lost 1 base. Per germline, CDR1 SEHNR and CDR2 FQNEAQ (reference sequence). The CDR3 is CASSLGLAGGLQETQYF. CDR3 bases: TGTGCCAGCAGCCTCGGACTAGCGGGGGGTCTCCAAGAGACCCAGTACTTC.

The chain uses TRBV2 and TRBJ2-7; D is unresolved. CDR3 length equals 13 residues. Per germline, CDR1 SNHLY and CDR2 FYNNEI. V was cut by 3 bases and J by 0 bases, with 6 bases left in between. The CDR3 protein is CASSDAYSYEQYF. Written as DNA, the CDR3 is TGTGCCAGCAGTGATGCATACTCCTACGAGCAGTACTTC.

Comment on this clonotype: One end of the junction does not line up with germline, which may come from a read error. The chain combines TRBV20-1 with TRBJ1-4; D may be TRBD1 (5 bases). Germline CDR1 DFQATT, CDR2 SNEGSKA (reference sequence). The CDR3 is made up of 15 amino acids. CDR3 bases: TGCAGTGCTACCCCCCTGCTGGGGACTACTGAAAAACTGTTTTTT. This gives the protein CSATPLLGTTEKLFF.

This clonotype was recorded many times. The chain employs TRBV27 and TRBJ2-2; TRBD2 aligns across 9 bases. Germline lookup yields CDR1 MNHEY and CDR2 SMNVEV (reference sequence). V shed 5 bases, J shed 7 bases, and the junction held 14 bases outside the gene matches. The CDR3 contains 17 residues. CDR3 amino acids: CASSPFNSGRKRGELFF. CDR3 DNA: TGTGCCAGCAGTCCCTTCAACAGCGGGAGGAAACGCGGGGAGCTGTTTTTT.

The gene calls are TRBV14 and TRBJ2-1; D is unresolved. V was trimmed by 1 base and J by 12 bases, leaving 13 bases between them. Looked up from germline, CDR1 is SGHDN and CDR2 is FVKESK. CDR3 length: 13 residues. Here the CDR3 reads CASSQANGIRQFF. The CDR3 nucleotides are TGTGCCAGCAGCCAAGCGAATGGGATCAGGCAGTTCTTC.

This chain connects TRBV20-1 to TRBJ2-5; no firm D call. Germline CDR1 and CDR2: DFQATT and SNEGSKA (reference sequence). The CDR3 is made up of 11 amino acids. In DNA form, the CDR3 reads TGCAGCGCGAGACTGGTTGGGACCCAGTACTTC. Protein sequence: CSARLVGTQYF.

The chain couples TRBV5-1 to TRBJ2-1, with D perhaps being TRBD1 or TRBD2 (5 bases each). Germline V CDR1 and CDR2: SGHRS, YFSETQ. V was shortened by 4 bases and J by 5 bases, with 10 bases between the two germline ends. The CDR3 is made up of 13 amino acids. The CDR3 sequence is CASSLGTNNEQFF. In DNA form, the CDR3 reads TGCGCCAGCAGCCTCGGGACCAACAATGAGCAGTTCTTC. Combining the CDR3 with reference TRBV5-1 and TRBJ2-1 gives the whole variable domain KAGVTQTPRYLIKTRGQQVTLSCSPISGHRSVSWYQQTPGQGLQFLFEYFSETQRNKGNFPGRFSGRQFSNSRSEMNVSTLELGDSALYLCASSLGTNNEQFFGPGTRLTVL.

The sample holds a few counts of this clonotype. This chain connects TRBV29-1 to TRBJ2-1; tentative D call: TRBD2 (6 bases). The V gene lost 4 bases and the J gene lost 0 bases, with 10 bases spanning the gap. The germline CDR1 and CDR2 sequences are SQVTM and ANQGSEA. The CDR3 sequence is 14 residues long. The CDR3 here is CSVVAGNSYNEQFF. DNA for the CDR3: TGCAGCGTTGTCGCGGGAAACTCCTACAATGAGCAGTTCTTC.

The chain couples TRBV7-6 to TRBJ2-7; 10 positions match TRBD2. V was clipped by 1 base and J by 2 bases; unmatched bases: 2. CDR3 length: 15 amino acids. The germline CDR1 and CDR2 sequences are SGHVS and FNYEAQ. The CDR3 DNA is TGTGCCAGCAGCTTAGGGCTAGCGGGGGCCTACGAGCAGTACTTC. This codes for CASSLGLAGAYEQYF.